One sample yielded the 3 T cell receptor beta chains listed below, sequenced in a study of cytomegalovirus exposure and HLA in healthy donors. Primers included in the PCR were 60 Vbeta and 13 Jbeta primers. Repertoires were generated with immunoSEQ multiplex PCR, while TCRdb's copy carries only in-frame clones and drops some. Among 100,000 or so clones, 70% to 75% were seen once, and the ten largest hold 1% to 1.5%. Source material: PBMCs. These receptors came from a man in his forties in good health and CMV-seronegative.

The V gene is TRBV30, the J gene TRBJ2-1; 12 positions match TRBD2. CDR1 GTSNPN and CDR2 SVGIG come from the germline V gene (reference sequence). The V and J ends lost 1 base and 5 bases, in that order; junction bases with no gene match: 0. The CDR3 length is 14 residues. The CDR3 nucleotides read TGTGCCTGGAGTGGGACTAGCGGGAACAATGAGCAGTTCTTC. Translating gives CAWSGTSGNNEQFF. The full variable domain, completed using reference TRBV30 and TRBJ2-1, is SQTIHQWPATLVQPVGSPLSLECTVEGTSNPNLYWYRQAAGRGLQLLFYSVGIGQISSEVPQNLSASRPQDRQFILSSKKLLLSDSGFYLCAWSGTSGNNEQFFGPGTRLTVL.

The V gene is TRBV11-2, the J gene TRBJ1-4; 9 bases are shared with TRBD1. The CDR3 length is 15 residues. J was trimmed by 6 bases and V by 4 bases; bases with no gene match: 6. Germline V CDR1 and CDR2: SGHAT, FQNNGV. Written as DNA, the CDR3 is TGTGCCAGCAGCTCTCCTGGGACAGGGTATGAAAAACTGTTTTTT. Its translation: CASSSPGTGYEKLFF.

This chain connects TRBV7-9 to TRBJ2-5; 7 bases match TRBD2. The ends lost 4 bases at V and 4 bases at J; junction bases unmatched: 12. Per germline, CDR1 SEHNR and CDR2 FQNEAQ (reference sequence). This CDR3 is built from 16 residues. The CDR3 here is CASSSGAILAGETQYF. DNA for the CDR3: TGTGCCAGCAGCTCCGGAGCAATTTTAGCGGGAGAGACCCAGTACTTC.